This TCR beta chain was captured by sequencing in a study of T-cell memory formation after mild COVID-19. CDR3 length: 15 residues. Germline V gene lookup returns CDR1 KGHDR and CDR2 SFDVKD. V was pared by 4 bases and J by 1 base, with 5 bases of the junction left unmatched. In TCRdb, the 5' RACE reads were re-called with MiXCR into one record per CDR3 protein. The profile shows roughly 300,000 distinct CDR3 sequences, roughly 13% of them singletons. This clonotype appeared a few times. As yet, its antigen is unknown. Overall study findings and caveats: Whether second-wave clones peaking at day 37 were SARS-CoV-2 specific went unconfirmed. Mainly CM and EM harbored the contracting CD4+ clones; mainly EMRA harbored the CD8+ ones. Memory cells collected pre-infection included some clones that later responded, suggesting cross-reactive memory joined. CD4+ bias marked clones expanding day 15 to 37, unlike balanced contracting clones.

Input material: PBMCs or a T cell subset sorted from them (not recorded which). This TCR came from a man in his late teens or twenties who had mild COVID-19 (a few samples of this study predate the infection). Cell type and time point are not known. The rearrangement uses TRBV24-1 and TRBJ2-5, with 7 bases identical to TRBD1. CDR3 nucleotide sequence: TGTGCCACCAGTGACCTAGGGGGCAGCCAAGAGACCCAGTACTTC. Translating it yields CATSDLGGSQETQYF.